The 21 T cell receptor beta chains presented below share a single source sample, sequenced in a study of T cell responses to AZD1222 COVID-19 vaccine. The protocol was immunoSEQ multiplex PCR, while the TCRdb copy is restricted to in-frame clones and leaves out a portion. The sample shows around 130,000 clones, approximately 90% of them seen only once. Sequencing was performed on peripheral blood, taken on day 0 of AZD1222 vaccination. The receptor source for this set is an adult in good health.

The chain is built from TRBV4-1 and TRBJ2-1; D is possibly TRBD2 (5 bases). Per the germline V gene, CDR1 is MGHRA and CDR2 is YSYEKL. V dropped 3 bases and J dropped 4 bases, with 16 bases sitting between them. The CDR3 is 16 amino acids. CDR3 nucleotides: TGCGCCAGCAGCCAGGGGAAGGTAGCGAGATACAATGAGCAGTTCTTC. This gives the protein CASSQGKVARYNEQFF.

This rearrangement joins TRBV7-2 to TRBJ2-1; 7 nucleotides match TRBD2. This CDR3 is built from 15 residues. Trimming at V came to 8 bases and at J to 7 bases, leaving 14 bases not matched to a gene. CDR1 and CDR2 from the germline V gene are SGHTA and FQGNSA. For the CDR3, the DNA is TGTGCCAGCCTTCAGGTTGCGGGAGTAGGTAATGAGCAGTTCTTC. Its protein product is CASLQVAGVGNEQFF. The full variable domain, rest sourced from reference TRBV7-2 and TRBJ2-1, is GAGVSQSPSNKVTEKGKDVELRCDPISGHTALYWYRQSLGQGLEFLIYFQGNSAPDKSGLPSDRFSAERTGGSVSTLTIQRTQQEDSAVYLCASLQVAGVGNEQFFGPGTRLTVL.

The rearrangement links TRBV3-1 (or the pseudogene TRBV3-2) to TRBJ2-5; TRBD2 matches 13 bases. This CDR3 region has 17 residues. The junction had 5 bases not matched to a gene; V was cut back by 3 bases and J by 1 base. CDR1 is LGHDT and CDR2 is YNNKEL in the germline V gene (reference sequence). As DNA, the CDR3 is TGTGCCAGCAGCCACTCCAGACTAGCGGGGGGCCAAGAGACCCAGTACTTC. As protein: CASSHSRLAGGQETQYF.

The rearrangement joins TRBV6-5 to TRBJ1-2, with 10 bases identical to TRBD1. The CDR3 has 14 amino acids. Germline CDR1 MNHEY, CDR2 SVGAGI. J gave up 3 bases and V 7 bases, and 5 bases lay outside the gene matches. CDR3 in amino acids: CASTETGGDYGYTF. In DNA, the CDR3 is TGTGCCAGCACCGAGACAGGGGGCGACTATGGCTACACCTTC.

The sample holds a few counts of this clone. The V call is TRBV7-5, the J call TRBJ2-7; TRBD1 reflects the table's D call only, with no check against the DNA. TRBV7-5 constitutes a pseudogene. This CDR3 is built from 16 residues. The CDR3 sequence is CARSLADRGPSYEQYV. Written as DNA, the CDR3 is TGTGCCAGAAGCTTAGCGGACAGGGGGCCGTCCTACGAGCAGTACGTC.

The rearrangement joins TRBV5-1 to TRBJ1-2; 8 nucleotides agree with TRBD1. The V gene's germline CDR1 is SGHRS and CDR2 YFSETQ. The CDR3 has 17 amino acids. Trimming cost V 2 bases and J 4 bases; bases outside gene matches: 13. As DNA, the CDR3 is TGCGCCAGCAGCTTTCCGAAATCAGGGGGCGAAGGCTATGGCTACACCTTC. Translation: CASSFPKSGGEGYGYTF.

Regarding this clone: Additional DNA sequences in this sample encode the identical CDR3. J is TRBJ1-2 and V is TRBV7-2; D gene uncertain. This CDR3 region has 14 residues. Germline V CDR1 and CDR2: SGHTA, FQGNSA. V was trimmed by 0 bases and J by 2 bases, leaving 7 bases between them. CDR3 sequence: CASSLAPGNYGYTF. The CDR3 nucleotides are TGTGCCAGCAGCTTAGCCCCCGGGAACTATGGCTACACCTTC.

The J gene is TRBJ2-1, the V gene TRBV7-3, with 7 positions matching TRBD2. After removal of 2 bases from V and 3 bases from J, the junction contained 4 bases not matched to a gene. Germline V gene sequence: CDR1 SGHTA, CDR2 FQGTGA. This CDR3 has 15 amino acids. CDR3 DNA: TGTGCCAGCAGCTTACTAGCGGCCCTCTACAATGAGCAGTTCTTC. Its translation: CASSLLAALYNEQFF.

V usage is TRBV30 and J usage is TRBJ1-6, with 8 bases fitting TRBD1. Germline lookup yields CDR1 GTSNPN and CDR2 SVGIG (reference sequence). CDR3 length equals 15 residues. The trim removed 3 bases at V and 6 bases at J, leaving 7 bases unmatched. The CDR3 region has the DNA TGTGCCTGGAGCGACAGGGGACCTGGTAATTCACCCCTCCACTTT. Encoded protein: CAWSDRGPGNSPLHF.

J is TRBJ1-4 and V is TRBV19; D gene unclear. The germline V and J ends were trimmed by 6 bases and 7 bases, with 21 bases remaining between them. Germline V gene data show CDR1 as LNHDA and CDR2 as SQIVND (reference sequence). This CDR3 is built from 16 residues. CDR3 loop: CASRSLANSPGEKLFF. CDR3 DNA: TGTGCCAGTAGATCCCTTGCAAATTCTCCGGGTGAAAAACTGTTTTTT.

V and J are TRBV7-3 and TRBJ2-2; 11 bases agree with TRBD1. V was clipped by 2 bases and J by 5 bases; unmatched bases: 4. Germline CDR1 is SGHTA and CDR2 is FQGTGA. This CDR3 has 16 residues. The chain's CDR3 is CASSLAGQGGTGELFF. The CDR3 DNA reads TGTGCCAGCAGCTTAGCGGGACAGGGGGGAACCGGGGAGCTGTTTTTT.

V usage is TRBV20-1 and J usage is TRBJ1-1; no clear D. Germline CDR1 is DFQATT and CDR2 is SNEGSKA (reference sequence). Trimming stripped 2 bases from V and 10 bases from J, with 11 bases between. This CDR3 is built from 11 residues. The CDR3 protein is CSARNARLAFF. CDR3 nucleotides: TGCAGTGCTAGAAATGCCCGTTTAGCTTTCTTT.

This clone has a single count. V and J are TRBV3-1 (or the pseudogene TRBV3-2) and TRBJ1-1; D uncertain. Trimming took 0 bases from V and 4 from J, leaving 9 bases between them. The CDR3 loop spans 14 amino acids. CDR1 and CDR2 (germline): LGHDT, YNNKEL (reference sequence). CDR3 sequence: CASSQDEGSTEAFF. The CDR3 nucleotides read TGTGCCAGCAGCCAAGATGAAGGGTCCACTGAAGCTTTCTTT.

This chain joins TRBV19 and TRBJ2-1; D is ambiguous. The V end lost 11 bases, the J end lost 0 bases, and 17 bases lay between the germline ends. The CDR3 covers 15 residues. The germline V gene encodes CDR1 LNHDA and CDR2 SQIVND (reference sequence). This CDR3 is CACNSILGSYNEQFF. CDR3 nucleotide sequence: TGTGCCTGCAACTCCATCCTCGGCTCCTACAATGAGCAGTTCTTC.

This clone has just one count. This specimen includes other DNA sequences encoding the same CDR3. The gene calls are TRBV6-5 and TRBJ2-3, with D tentatively TRBD2 (6 bases). CDR3 length: 11 residues. Germline V gives CDR1 MNHEY, CDR2 SVGAGI. The ends were cut back, 4 bases at V and 9 bases at J, with 8 bases in the middle. For the CDR3, the DNA is TGTGCCAGCAGTTCCGGGGGAACGCAGTATTTT. Translating gives CASSSGGTQYF.

The chain has TRBV2 and TRBJ2-7, with D uncertain. The germline gives CDR1 SNHLY, CDR2 FYNNEI. Trimming removed 4 bases at V and 3 bases at J, with 4 bases between. This CDR3 is built from 11 residues. In nucleotides, the CDR3 is TGTGCCAGCAGTGCCCACTACGAGCAGTACGTC. Protein sequence: CASSAHYEQYV.

The genes are TRBV24-1 and TRBJ1-3, with D possibly being TRBD1 (6 bases). The CDR3 extends over 15 amino acids. CDR1 is KGHDR and CDR2 is SFDVKD in the germline V gene. V gave up 12 bases and J gave up 0 bases, with 17 bases separating them. The CDR3, as DNA: TGTGCCGCCCGGGACATCAAGAGCTCTGGAAACACCATATATTTT. It is translated as CAARDIKSSGNTIYF.

The chain has TRBV18 and TRBJ2-5; TRBD2 agrees at 11 bases. Trimming at V came to 4 bases and at J to 4 bases, leaving 8 bases not matched to a gene. The germline V gene encodes CDR1 KGHSH and CDR2 LQKENI. This CDR3 has 16 residues. CDR3 region: CASSLGTSGDVETQYF. The CDR3 nucleotides read TGTGCCAGCTCACTCGGGACTAGCGGAGACGTAGAGACCCAGTACTTC.

V gene TRBV24-1 combines with J gene TRBJ2-7; weak D call: TRBD1 (5 bases). CDR3 length: 12 amino acids. Trimming shortened V by 0 bases and J by 11 bases, and 10 bases separated the two germline ends. Germline V lookup: CDR1 KGHDR, CDR2 SFDVKD. CDR3 coding DNA: TGTGCCACCAGTGATTTGGACAGCAGGAAGTACTTC. This translates into CATSDLDSRKYF.

This chain uses TRBV9 with TRBJ2-1, with 16 bases lining up with TRBD2. V shed 4 bases, J shed 9 bases, and the junction held 13 bases outside the gene matches. From germline, CDR1 is SGDLS and CDR2 YYNGEE. The CDR3 has 18 amino acids. In DNA form, the CDR3 reads TGTGCCAGCAGCCCTAATCCGGGACTAGCGGGAGGGCCGAGTGAGCAGTTCTTC. As protein: CASSPNPGLAGGPSEQFF.

A remark on this clone: Within the sample, other DNA sequences also encode this same CDR3. This chain joins TRBV2 and TRBJ2-1; D remains ambiguous. Germline V gene lookup returns CDR1 SNHLY and CDR2 FYNNEI. V lost 4 bases and J lost 2, with 6 bases in between. This CDR3 spans 13 amino acids. DNA of the CDR3: TGTGCCAGCAGTGCGGGTGCCTACAATGAGCAGTTCTTC. Translating gives CASSAGAYNEQFF.